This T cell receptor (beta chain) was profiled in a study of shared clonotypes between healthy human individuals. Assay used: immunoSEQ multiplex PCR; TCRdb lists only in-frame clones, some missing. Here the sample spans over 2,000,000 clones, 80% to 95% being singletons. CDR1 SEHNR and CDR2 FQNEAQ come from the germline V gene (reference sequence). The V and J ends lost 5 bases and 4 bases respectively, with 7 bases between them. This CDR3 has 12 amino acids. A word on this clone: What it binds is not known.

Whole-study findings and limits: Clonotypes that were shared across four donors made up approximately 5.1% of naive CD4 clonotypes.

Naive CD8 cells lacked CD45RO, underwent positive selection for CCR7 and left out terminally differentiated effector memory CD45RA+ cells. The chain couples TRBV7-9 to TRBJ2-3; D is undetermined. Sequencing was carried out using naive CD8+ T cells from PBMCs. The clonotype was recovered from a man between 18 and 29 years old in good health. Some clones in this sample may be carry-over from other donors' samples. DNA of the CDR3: TGTGCCAGCAGCACACGCCCAGATACGCAGTATTTT. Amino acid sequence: CASSTRPDTQYF.